This T cell receptor (beta chain) originates from a study of Ad26.COV2.S vaccination and SARS-CoV-2 variants. Study-level information: The authors gave Ad26.COV2.S intramuscularly, either once or twice 56 days apart.

Libraries were prepared by immunoSEQ multiplex PCR; TCRdb keeps only in-frame clonotypes and omits some of them. The sample yields fewer than 600,000 clones, 80% to 90% seen once. Findings of the study overall: It was found that vaccine and placebo recipients had similar non-spike TCR breadth. Measures of TCR breadth and depth may have fallen short of total T cell responses. Post-vaccination spike-specific CD8+ and CD4+ T cell responses reportedly had substantial breadth.

Treatment meaning: some 19 received Ad26.COV2.S at low or high dose, single or two shots; about 5 received placebo; per-sample allocation not given. Each sample was drawn 63 days after the first injection (of vaccine or placebo). Of note for this clone: What it recognizes is unknown.

V shed 5 bases and J shed 0 bases, with 10 bases lying between them. Per germline, CDR1 SEHNR and CDR2 FQNEAQ (reference sequence). This CDR3 has 14 amino acids. The TCR originated in a person aged 18-65 years who received the Ad26.COV2.S COVID-19 vaccine or a placebo. The chain employs TRBV7-9 and TRBJ1-1; D is undetermined. The sequenced sample was peripheral blood, obtained in a trial of Ad26.COV2.S vaccine versus placebo. The CDR3 loop reads CASSLGRMNTEAFF. CDR3 in DNA: TGTGCCAGCAGCCTTGGACGGATGAACACTGAAGCTTTCTTT. Supplemented by reference TRBV7-9 and TRBJ1-1, the full variable domain reads DTGVSQNPRHKITKRGQNVTFRCDPISEHNRLYWYRQTLGQGPEFLTYFQNEAQLEKSRLLSDRFSAERPKGSFSTLEIQRTEQGDSAMYLCASSLGRMNTEAFFGQGTRLTVV.